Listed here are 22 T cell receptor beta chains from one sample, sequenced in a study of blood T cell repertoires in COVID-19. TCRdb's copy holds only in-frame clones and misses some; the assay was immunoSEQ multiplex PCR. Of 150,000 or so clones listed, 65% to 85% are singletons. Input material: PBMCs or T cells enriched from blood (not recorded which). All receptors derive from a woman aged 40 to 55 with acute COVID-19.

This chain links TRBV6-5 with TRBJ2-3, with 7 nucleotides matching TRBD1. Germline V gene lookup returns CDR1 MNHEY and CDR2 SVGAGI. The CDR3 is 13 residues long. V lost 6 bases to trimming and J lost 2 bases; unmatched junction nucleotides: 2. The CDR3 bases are TGTGCCAGCAGGGGACAGCACACAGATACGCAGTATTTT. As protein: CASRGQHTDTQYF.

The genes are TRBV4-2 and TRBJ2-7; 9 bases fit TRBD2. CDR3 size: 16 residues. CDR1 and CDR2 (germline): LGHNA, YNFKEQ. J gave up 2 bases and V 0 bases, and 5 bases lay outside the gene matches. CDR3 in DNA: TGTGCCAGCAGCCAAGAGGGTGCGGGAGGGCCCTACGAGCAGTACTTC. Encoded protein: CASSQEGAGGPYEQYF.

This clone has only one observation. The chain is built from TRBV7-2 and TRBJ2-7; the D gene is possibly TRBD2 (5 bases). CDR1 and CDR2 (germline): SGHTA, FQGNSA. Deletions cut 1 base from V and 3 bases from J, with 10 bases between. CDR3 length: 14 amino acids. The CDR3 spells CASSLDLASYEQYF. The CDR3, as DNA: TGTGCCAGCAGCTTAGATTTAGCGAGCTACGAGCAGTACTTC.

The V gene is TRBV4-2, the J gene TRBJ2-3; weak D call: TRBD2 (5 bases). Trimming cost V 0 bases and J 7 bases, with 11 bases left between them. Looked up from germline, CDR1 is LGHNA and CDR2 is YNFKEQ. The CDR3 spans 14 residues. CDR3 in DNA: TGTGCCAGCAGCCAAGAGCGGGTAGAAAATACGCAGTATTTT. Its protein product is CASSQERVENTQYF.

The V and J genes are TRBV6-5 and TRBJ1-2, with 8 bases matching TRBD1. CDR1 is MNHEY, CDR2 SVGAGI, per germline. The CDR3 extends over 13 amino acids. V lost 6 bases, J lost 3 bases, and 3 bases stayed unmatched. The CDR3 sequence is CASSRQGHYGYTF. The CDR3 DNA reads TGTGCCAGCAGCAGACAGGGGCACTATGGCTACACCTTC.

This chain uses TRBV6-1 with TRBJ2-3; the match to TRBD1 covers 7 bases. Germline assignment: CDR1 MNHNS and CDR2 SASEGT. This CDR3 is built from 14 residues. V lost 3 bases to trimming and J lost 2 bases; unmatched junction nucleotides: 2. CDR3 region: CASSEDRPTDTQYF. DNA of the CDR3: TGTGCCAGCAGTGAGGACAGGCCCACAGATACGCAGTATTTT.

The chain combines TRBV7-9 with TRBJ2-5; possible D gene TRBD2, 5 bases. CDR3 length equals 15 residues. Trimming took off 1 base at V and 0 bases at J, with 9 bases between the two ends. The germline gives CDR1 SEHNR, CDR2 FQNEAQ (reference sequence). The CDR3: CASSLDSGYQETQYF. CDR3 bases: TGTGCCAGCAGCTTAGATTCGGGGTACCAAGAGACCCAGTACTTC.

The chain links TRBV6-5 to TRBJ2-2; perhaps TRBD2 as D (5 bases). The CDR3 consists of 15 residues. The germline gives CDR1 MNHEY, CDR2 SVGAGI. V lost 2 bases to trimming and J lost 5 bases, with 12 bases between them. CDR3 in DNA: TGTGCCAGCAGTTACGCGGTGGGAGATACCGGGGAGCTGTTTTTT. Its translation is CASSYAVGDTGELFF.

The CDR3 coding sequence is TGTGCCACCAGTGATACTAGGGGGGGCCGAAAGACCCAGTACTTC. Its protein product is CATSDTRGGRKTQYF. The J gene is TRBJ2-5, the V gene TRBV24-1; D may be TRBD2 (7 bases). Trimming shortened V by 3 bases and J by 6 bases, and 16 bases separated the two germline ends. The length of the CDR3 is 15 residues. Germline CDR1 KGHDR, CDR2 SFDVKD.

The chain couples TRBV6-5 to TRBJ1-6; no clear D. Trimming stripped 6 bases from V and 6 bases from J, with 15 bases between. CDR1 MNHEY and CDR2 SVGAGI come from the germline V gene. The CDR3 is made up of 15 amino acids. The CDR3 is CASRPPDGSNSPLHF. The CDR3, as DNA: TGTGCCAGCAGACCTCCGGACGGGAGTAATTCACCCCTCCACTTT.

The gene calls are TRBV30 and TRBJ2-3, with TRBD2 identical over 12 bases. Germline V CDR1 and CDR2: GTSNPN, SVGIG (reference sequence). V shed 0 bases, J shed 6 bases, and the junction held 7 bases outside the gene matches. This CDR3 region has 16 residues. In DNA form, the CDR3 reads TGTGCCTGGAGTGTTCCACGACTAGCGGGAGAGGATACGCAGTATTTT. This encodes CAWSVPRLAGEDTQYF.

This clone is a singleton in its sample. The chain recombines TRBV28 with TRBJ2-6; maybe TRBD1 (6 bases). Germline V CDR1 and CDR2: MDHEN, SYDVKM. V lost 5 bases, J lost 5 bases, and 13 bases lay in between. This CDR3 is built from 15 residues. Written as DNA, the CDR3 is TGTGCCAGCAGTCCCTCAACAGGGAGGGCCAACGTCCTGACTTTC. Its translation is CASSPSTGRANVLTF.

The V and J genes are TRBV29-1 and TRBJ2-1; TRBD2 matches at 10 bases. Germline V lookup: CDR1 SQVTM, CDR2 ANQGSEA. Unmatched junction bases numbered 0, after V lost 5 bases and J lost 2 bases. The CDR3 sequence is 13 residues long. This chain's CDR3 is CSVSGRAYNEQFF. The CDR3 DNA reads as TGCAGCGTTAGCGGGAGGGCCTACAATGAGCAGTTCTTC.

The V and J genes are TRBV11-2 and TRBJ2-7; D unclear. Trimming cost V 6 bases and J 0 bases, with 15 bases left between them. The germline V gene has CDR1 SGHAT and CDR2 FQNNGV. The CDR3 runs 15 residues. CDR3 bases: TGTGCCAGCAGTCCTCTAGTTACCCCCTCCTACGAGCAGTACTTC. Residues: CASSPLVTPSYEQYF.

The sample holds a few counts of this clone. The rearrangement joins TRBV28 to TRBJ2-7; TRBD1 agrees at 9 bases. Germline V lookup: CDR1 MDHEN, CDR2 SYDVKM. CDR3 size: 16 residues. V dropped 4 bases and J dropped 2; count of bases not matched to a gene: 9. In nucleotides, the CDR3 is TGTGCCAGCAGTTCGGTGGGCACAGGGGGCCCCTACGAGCAGTACTTC. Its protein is CASSSVGTGGPYEQYF.

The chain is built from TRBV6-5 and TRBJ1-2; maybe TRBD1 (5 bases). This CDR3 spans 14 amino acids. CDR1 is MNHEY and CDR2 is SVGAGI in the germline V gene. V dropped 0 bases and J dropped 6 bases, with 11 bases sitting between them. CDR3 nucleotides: TGTGCCAGCAGTTACTCTGCCAGGGTGAATGGCTACACCTTC. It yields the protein CASSYSARVNGYTF.

CDR3: CSALYNTEAFF. CDR3 DNA: TGCAGTGCTCTCTATAACACTGAAGCTTTCTTT. The V call is TRBV20-1, the J call TRBJ1-1, with no clear D. Germline V gives CDR1 DFQATT, CDR2 SNEGSKA (reference sequence). Trimming took off 5 bases at V and 2 bases at J, with 6 bases between the two ends. The CDR3 spans 11 residues.

The CDR3 reads CASSERFYNEQFF. Written as DNA, the CDR3 is TGTGCCAGCAGTGAACGTTTCTACAATGAGCAGTTCTTC. The V call is TRBV2, the J call TRBJ2-1; D ambiguous. Trimming took 2 bases from V and 3 from J, leaving 5 bases between them. The CDR3 sequence is 13 residues long. Germline loops: CDR1 SNHLY, CDR2 FYNNEI.

CDR3: CASRQQDYGYTF. The DNA of the CDR3 is TGTGCCAGTAGGCAACAGGACTATGGCTACACCTTC. The V gene is TRBV19, the J gene TRBJ1-2; TRBD1 is a possible D gene (5 bases). V lost 6 bases, J lost 3 bases, and 8 bases lay in between. CDR1 and CDR2 from the germline V gene are LNHDA and SQIVND (reference sequence). There are 12 residues in the CDR3.

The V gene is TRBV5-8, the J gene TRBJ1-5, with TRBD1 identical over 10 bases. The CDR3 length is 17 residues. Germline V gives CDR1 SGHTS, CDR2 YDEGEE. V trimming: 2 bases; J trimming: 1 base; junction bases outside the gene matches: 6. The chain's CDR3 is CASSFETGGLSNQPQHF. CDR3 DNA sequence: TGTGCCAGCAGCTTCGAGACAGGGGGCTTAAGCAATCAGCCCCAGCATTTT.

The CDR3 here is CASSYVLGQGAYEQYF. Here the CDR3 DNA reads TGTGCCAGCAGTTACGTCTTGGGACAGGGGGCCTACGAGCAGTACTTC. The rearrangement uses TRBV6-2 or TRBV6-3 and TRBJ2-7; TRBD1 matches 11 bases. This CDR3 has 16 amino acids. Germline V gene data show CDR1 as MNHEY and CDR2 as SVGEGT. V trimming: 2 bases; J trimming: 2 bases; junction bases outside the gene matches: 5.

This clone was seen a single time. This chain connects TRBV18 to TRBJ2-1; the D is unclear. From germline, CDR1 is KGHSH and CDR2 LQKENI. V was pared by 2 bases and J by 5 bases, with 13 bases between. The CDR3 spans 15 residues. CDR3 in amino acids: CASSPGLLSNNEQFF. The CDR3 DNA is TGTGCCAGCTCACCAGGCCTACTTAGCAACAATGAGCAGTTCTTC. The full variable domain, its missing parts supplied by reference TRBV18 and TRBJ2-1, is NAGVMQNPRHLVRRRGQEARLRCSPMKGHSHVYWYRQLPEEGLKFMVYLQKENIIDESGMPKERFSAEFPKEGPSILRIQQVVRGDSAAYFCASSPGLLSNNEQFFGPGTRLTVL.